The clone carrying this TCR beta chain appeared a few times. Its antigen is as yet unknown. V was cut by 3 bases and J by 5 bases, with 14 bases left in between. The germline V gene has CDR1 LNHDA and CDR2 SQIVND (reference sequence). The CDR3 is 14 residues long. Primers: 60 Vbeta forward and 13 Jbeta reverse. Here immunoSEQ multiplex PCR was the method, and the copy in TCRdb shows in-frame clones only, minus some. The table lists 82,000 or so clones, 60% to 80% of them singletons. These data originate in a study of cytomegalovirus exposure and HLA in healthy donors. There were likely unrecorded immune exposures, though donors were nominally healthy when sampled. Whole-study results and caveats: Later on, a genetic analysis was performed. It linked a missense variant in DCLRE1C with V- and J-gene trimming of TCR beta.

This chain uses TRBV19 with TRBJ2-7; TRBD2 might be the D (5 bases). The TCR was taken from a woman aged 50 to 60 in good health and CMV-seropositive. Sequenced material: PBMCs. DNA for the CDR3: TGTGCCAGTAGTATTGCCTTAGGGAGAAACGAGCAGTACTTC. Amino acids: CASSIALGRNEQYF. The full variable domain, with the rest looked up from reference TRBV19 and TRBJ2-7, is DGGITQSPKYLFRKEGQNVTLSCEQNLNHDAMYWYRQDPGQGLRLIYYSQIVNDFQKGDIAEGYSVSREKKESFPLTVTSAQKNPTAFYLCASSIALGRNEQYFGPGTRLTVT.